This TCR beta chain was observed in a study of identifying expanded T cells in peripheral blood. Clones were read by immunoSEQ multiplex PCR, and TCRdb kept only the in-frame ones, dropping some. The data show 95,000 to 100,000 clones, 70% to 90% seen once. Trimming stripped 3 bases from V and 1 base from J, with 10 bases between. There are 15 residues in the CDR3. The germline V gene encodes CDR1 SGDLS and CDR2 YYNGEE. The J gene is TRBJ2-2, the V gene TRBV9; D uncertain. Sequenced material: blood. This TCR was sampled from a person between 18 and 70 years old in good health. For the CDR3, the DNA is TGTGCCAGCAGCGAGAGAATTCAGAACACCGGGGAGCTGTTTTTT. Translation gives CASSERIQNTGELFF.